This T cell receptor (beta chain) was profiled in a study of cytotoxic CD8 clonotypes in ibrutinib-treated CLL. Study details: The taking of response samples occurred after a median roughly twelve months of treatment, with a range of 6 to 36. Samples averaged approximately 250,000 productive templates and just under 95,000 productive rearrangements. Study findings and constraints: Sustained-remission and progressing patients' sampling times differed.

The planned depth of sequencing spanned 1 in 200,000 to 1 in 1 million T cells. Here immunoSEQ multiplex PCR was the method, and the copy in TCRdb shows in-frame clones only, minus some. This table has under 150,000 clones, around 90% appearing once. Germline CDR1 is SGHTA and CDR2 is FQGTGA. The V segment lost 3 bases and the J segment 0 bases; nucleotides outside the gene matches: 4. This CDR3 has 15 residues. With regard to this clone: As yet, its antigen is unknown.

V usage is TRBV7-3 and J usage is TRBJ2-7; the match to TRBD1 covers 8 bases. The sequence came from a human donor with chronic lymphocytic leukemia. The sample was PBMCs, taken after 12 months of ibrutinib treatment. CDR3 DNA sequence: TGTGCCAGCAGCTTGTGGACAGGGACCTCCTACGAGCAGTACTTC. Encoded protein: CASSLWTGTSYEQYF.